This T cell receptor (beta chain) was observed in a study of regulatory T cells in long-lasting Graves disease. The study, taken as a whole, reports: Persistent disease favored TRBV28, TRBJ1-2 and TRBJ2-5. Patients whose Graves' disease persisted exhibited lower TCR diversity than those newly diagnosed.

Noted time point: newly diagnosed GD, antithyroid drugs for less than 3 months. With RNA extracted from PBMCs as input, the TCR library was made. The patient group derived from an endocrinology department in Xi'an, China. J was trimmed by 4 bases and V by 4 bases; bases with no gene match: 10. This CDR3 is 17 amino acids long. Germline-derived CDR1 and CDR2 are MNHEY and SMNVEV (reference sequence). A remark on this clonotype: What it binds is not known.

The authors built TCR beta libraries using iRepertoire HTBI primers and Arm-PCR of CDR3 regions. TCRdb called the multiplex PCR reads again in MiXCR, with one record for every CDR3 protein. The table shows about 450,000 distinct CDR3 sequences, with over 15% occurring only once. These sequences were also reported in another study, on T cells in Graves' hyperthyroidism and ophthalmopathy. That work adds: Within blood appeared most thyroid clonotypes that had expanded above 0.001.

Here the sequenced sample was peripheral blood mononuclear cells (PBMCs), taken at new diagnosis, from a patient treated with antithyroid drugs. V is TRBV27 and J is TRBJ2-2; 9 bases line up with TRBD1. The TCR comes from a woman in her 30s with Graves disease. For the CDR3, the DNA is TGTGCCAGCAGTTCCCACACGACAGGGGGATTCACCGGGGAGCTGTTTTTT. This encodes CASSSHTTGGFTGELFF.